This T cell receptor (beta chain) was sequenced for a study of T-cell memory formation after mild COVID-19. Trimming removed 6 bases at V and 0 bases at J, with 15 bases between. The CDR3 length is 16 residues. Looked up from germline, CDR1 is MNHEY and CDR2 is SVGEGT. This clonotype has a handful of counts. The antigen remains undetermined. Each CDR3 protein gets one entry after TCRdb re-called the 5' RACE reads with MiXCR. The sample contains about 45,000 distinct CDR3 sequences, about a tenth of which appear only once. Findings and caveats of the study: The pre-infection memory compartment contained some responding clones, suggesting cross-reactive memory joined.

Input material: PBMCs or a T cell subset sorted from them (not recorded which). The rearrangement uses TRBV6-2 or TRBV6-3 and TRBJ1-5, with a tentative D call TRBD1 (6 bases). This clonotype was sampled from an adult woman who had mild COVID-19 (a few samples of this study predate the infection). Cell type and time point are not known. CDR3 sequence reads: CASSPGTPDSNQPQHF. The CDR3 nucleotides are TGTGCCAGCAGCCCCGGGACACCGGATAGCAATCAGCCCCAGCATTTT.